This T cell receptor (beta chain) was found in a study of graft-versus-host responses after intestinal transplantation (dated by TCRdb to the early 2020s). Concerning the study at large: Multivisceral, liver-intestinal, or isolated intestinal transplants were received by the recipients. Every recipient was given anti-thymocyte globulin induction, followed by around three years of maintenance tacrolimus and steroids. After intestinal transplantation, graft-versus-host and host-versus-graft alloreactive T cell clones in the graft, circulation and bone marrow were tracked using bulk TCR-beta CDR3 sequencing. To identify alloreactive clones, pre-transplant mixed lymphocyte reaction products were sequenced and compared with unstimulated pre-transplant donor and recipient T cells. The cohort enrolled some 23 intestinal transplant recipients, one of whom was a retransplant, and a few patients without pretransplant specimens were excluded. Donor T cell macrochimerism was defined as a peak of at least 4% donor T cells among recipient peripheral blood mononuclear cells. Instead of going to the commercial service, samples from a few later patients were sequenced in-house on an Illumina MiSeq and processed with MiXCR. On the study overall, not on this receptor specifically: GvH clones were found in recipient bone marrow, and some of the GvH clones appeared earlier in ileal mucosa or blood, which is consistent with an intestinal mucosal origin. Patients with donor T cell macrochimerism had high GvH to HvG T cell clonal ratios in their allografts. The relatively low number and heterogeneity of intestinal transplant patients limited the conclusions. Early after transplant, peak levels of circulating GvH clones were found to be associated with declines in HvG clones.

The time point label, as the study defines it: cells obtained before transplantation from donor or recipient. CD3+CD4+ and CD3+CD8+ populations were FACS-sorted from unstimulated pre-transplant donor and recipient cells taken from spleen or lymph nodes. The table lists this clone with a count of one. What antigen it recognizes has not been identified. Qualities for individual bases were not recorded, and no much larger clone is one base off. The receptor library was made with the immunoSEQ multiplex PCR assay. For most patients, genomic DNA was isolated using the Qiagen DNeasy Blood and Tissue Kit and was shipped frozen to Adaptive Biotechnologies for TCR sequencing. For most patients, high-throughput TCR-beta CDR3 sequencing of genomic DNA was performed by Adaptive Biotechnologies. In the authors' own workflow: Adaptive's ImmunoSEQ software supplied the TCR sequencing data for around 19 patients, while MiXCR and VDJtools were used to process a few other patients. To correct CD4 versus CD8 sorting errors, any sequence found in both subsets at a frequency ratio below 5:1 was removed. CDR3 nucleotide sequences shared between donor and recipient were removed because their origin could not be assigned. To count as alloreactive, a clone needed at least 2-fold expansion over unstimulated cells and a minimum CFSE-low frequency of 0.002% (template counts) or 0.001% (read counts). A clone was considered mappable if detected in the sequenced pre-transplant spleen, lymph node, or MLR CFSE-low populations of the donor or recipient. The cumulative frequency of alloreactive clones was calculated as a percentage of all sequences, weighted by copy number. What TCRdb holds here is the immuneACCESS table cut down to in-frame rearrangements. Part of the clones is not present; checked against another copy, under half of the missing clones reflect an unresolved V gene, and the others are unexplained. Clonal size and the V and J genes are those of that table, whereas D and trimming came from the DNA. Recorded for this sample are about 97,000 clones; 90% to 95% of them occurred a single time. The leading ten clones occupy under 0.2% of the sample.

The CDR1 and CDR2 encoded by the germline V gene are SGHRS and YFSETQ. From its cysteine to its phenylalanine, the CDR3 spans 16 amino acids. The CDR3 DNA has 48 bases and is translated from base 1. Here V drops 4 bases and J drops 1 base, and the junction holds 7 bases not matched to any gene. The chain couples TRBV5-1 to TRBJ2-1; 8 nucleotides in the junction match TRBD1. The sequences come from unstimulated CD4+ T cells sorted from spleen or lymph node cells, collected before transplant. This TCR derives from a human donor who was the organ donor for an intestinal transplant. The nucleotide sequence is given as TGCGCCAGCAGCCCGGACGGACAGGGTTCCTACAATGAGCAGTTCTTC. This encodes CASSPDGQGSYNEQFF.